This T cell receptor (beta chain) was found in a study of radiotherapy plus CTLA-4 blockade in lung cancer. The overall study: Of the patients, about 20% showed objective responses and around 34% attained disease control. Broader study findings: It was early blood T cell clone dynamics, with interferon-beta, that reportedly best predicted response. Blood TCR clones of tumor origin expanded after radiotherapy plus ipilimumab.

The assay was immunoSEQ multiplex PCR, and TCRdb's table has in-frame clones only and misses some. The sample holds more than 55,000 clones, over 75% seen once. A remark on this clone: What it binds is not known.

CDR1 is SEHNR, CDR2 FQNEAQ, per germline (reference sequence). V was clipped by 4 bases and J by 9 bases; unmatched bases: 10. CDR3 length: 15 residues. CTLA-4 blockade using ipilimumab, together with focal radiation, was received by patients with chemo-refractory metastatic non-small-cell lung cancer. This material consisted of peripheral blood, taken from a patient treated with radiotherapy plus ipilimumab. This clonotype originated in a human donor with non-small cell lung cancer who had a complete response to radiotherapy plus ipilimumab. V is TRBV7-9 and J is TRBJ2-1, with 9 bases that match TRBD2. The CDR3 DNA reads as TGTGCCAGCAGCTCCTACAGCGGGGGGAGGACTGAGCAGTTCTTC. Its translation: CASSSYSGGRTEQFF.